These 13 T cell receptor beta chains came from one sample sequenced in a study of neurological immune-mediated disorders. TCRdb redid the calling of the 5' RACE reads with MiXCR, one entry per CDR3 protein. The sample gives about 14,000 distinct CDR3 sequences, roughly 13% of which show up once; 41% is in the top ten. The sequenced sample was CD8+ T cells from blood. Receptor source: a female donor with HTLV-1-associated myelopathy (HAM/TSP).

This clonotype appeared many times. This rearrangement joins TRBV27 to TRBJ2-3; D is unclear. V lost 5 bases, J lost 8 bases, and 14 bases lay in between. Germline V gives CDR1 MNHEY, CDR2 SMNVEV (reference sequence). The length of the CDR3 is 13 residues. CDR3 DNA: TGTGCCAGCAGTGGGCAGAGGCTGTCTACGCAGTATTTT. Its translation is CASSGQRLSTQYF.

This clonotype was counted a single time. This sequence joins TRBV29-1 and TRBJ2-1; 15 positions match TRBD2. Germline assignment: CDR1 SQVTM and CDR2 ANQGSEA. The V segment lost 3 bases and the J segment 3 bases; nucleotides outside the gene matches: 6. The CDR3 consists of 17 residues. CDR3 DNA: TGCAGCGTTGATGGGACTAGCGGGAGGACCAGCTACAATGAGCAGTTCTTC. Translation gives CSVDGTSGRTSYNEQFF.

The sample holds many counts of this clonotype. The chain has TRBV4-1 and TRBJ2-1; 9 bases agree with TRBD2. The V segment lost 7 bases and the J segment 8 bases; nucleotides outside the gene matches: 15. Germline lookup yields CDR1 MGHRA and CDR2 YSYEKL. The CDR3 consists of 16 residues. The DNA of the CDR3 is TGCGCCAGCACCGAAGGCTACGGCGGGGGGGGATATGAGCAGTTCTTC. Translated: CASTEGYGGGGYEQFF.

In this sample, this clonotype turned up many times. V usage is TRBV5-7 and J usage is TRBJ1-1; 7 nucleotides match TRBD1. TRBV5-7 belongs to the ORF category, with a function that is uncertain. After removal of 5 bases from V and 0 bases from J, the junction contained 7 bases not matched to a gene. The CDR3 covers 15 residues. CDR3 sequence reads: CASRRDRPMNTEAFF. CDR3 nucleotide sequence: TGTGCCAGCAGAAGGGACAGACCGATGAACACTGAAGCTTTCTTT.

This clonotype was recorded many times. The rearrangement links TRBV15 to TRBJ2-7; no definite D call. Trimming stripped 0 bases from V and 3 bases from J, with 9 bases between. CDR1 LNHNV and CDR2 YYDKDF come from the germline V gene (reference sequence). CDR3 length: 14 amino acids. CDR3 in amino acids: CATSRDLSVYEQYF. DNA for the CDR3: TGTGCCACCAGCAGAGATCTTTCGGTCTACGAGCAGTACTTC.

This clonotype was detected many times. CDR3 sequence (DNA): TGTGCCAGCAGCCCCCCTTTGGGACTAGATAGCTACGAGCAGTACTTC. Protein sequence: CASSPPLGLDSYEQYF. The rearrangement joins TRBV7-6 to TRBJ2-7, with TRBD2 matching over 8 bases. V shed 5 bases and J 3 bases; nucleotides not matched to a gene: 12. The CDR3 loop spans 16 amino acids. Germline assignment: CDR1 SGHVS and CDR2 FNYEAQ.

For the CDR3, the DNA is TGTGCCAGCAGCCCGACTTTGCGGGTAAACACCGGGGAGCTGTTTTTT. Its translation: CASSPTLRVNTGELFF. The gene calls are TRBV7-6 and TRBJ2-2, with D perhaps TRBD2 (5 bases). Germline V gene lookup returns CDR1 SGHVS and CDR2 FNYEAQ. The V end was cut by 5 bases, the J end by 2 bases, with 15 bases between. CDR3 length: 16 residues.

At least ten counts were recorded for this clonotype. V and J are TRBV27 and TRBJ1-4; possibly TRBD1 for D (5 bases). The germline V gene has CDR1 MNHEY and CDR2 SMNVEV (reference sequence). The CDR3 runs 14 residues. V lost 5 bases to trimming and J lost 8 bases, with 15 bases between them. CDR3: CASSPGAGGEKLFF. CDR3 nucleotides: TGTGCCAGCAGTCCTGGGGCGGGGGGGGAAAAACTGTTTTTT.

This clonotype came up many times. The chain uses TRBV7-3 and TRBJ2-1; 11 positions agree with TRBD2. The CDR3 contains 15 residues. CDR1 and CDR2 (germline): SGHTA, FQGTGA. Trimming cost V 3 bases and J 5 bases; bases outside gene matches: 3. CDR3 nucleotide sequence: TGTGCCAGCAGCTTGGGACTAGCGGACAACAATGAGCAGTTCTTC. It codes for CASSLGLADNNEQFF.

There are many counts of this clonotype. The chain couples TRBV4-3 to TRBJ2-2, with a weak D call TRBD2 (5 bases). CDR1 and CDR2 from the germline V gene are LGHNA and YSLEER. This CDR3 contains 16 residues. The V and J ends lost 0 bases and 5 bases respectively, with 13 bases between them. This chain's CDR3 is CASSQDNGDRTGELFF. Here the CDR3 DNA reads TGCGCCAGCAGCCAAGATAACGGGGATAGGACCGGGGAGCTGTTTTTT.

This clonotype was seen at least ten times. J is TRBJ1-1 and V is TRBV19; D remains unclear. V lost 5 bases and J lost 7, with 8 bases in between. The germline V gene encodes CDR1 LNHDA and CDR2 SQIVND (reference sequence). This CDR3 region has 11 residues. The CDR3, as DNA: TGTGCCAGTAGTCTACCAGGTGAAGCTTTCTTT. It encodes CASSLPGEAFF.

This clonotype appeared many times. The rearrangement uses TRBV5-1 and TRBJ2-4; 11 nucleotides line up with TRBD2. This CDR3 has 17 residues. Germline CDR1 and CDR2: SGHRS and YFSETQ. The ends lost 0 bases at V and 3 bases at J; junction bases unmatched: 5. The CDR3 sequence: CASSLGLAGWDKNIQYF. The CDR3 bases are TGCGCCAGCAGCTTGGGACTAGCGGGATGGGACAAAAACATTCAGTACTTC.

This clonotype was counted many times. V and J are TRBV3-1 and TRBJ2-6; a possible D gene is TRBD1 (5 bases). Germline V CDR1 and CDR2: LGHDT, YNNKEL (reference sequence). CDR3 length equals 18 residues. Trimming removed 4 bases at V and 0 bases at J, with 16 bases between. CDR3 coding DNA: TGTGCCAGCAGCCCCGATGACAGCCGACTCTCTGGGGCCAACGTCCTGACTTTC. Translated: CASSPDDSRLSGANVLTF.